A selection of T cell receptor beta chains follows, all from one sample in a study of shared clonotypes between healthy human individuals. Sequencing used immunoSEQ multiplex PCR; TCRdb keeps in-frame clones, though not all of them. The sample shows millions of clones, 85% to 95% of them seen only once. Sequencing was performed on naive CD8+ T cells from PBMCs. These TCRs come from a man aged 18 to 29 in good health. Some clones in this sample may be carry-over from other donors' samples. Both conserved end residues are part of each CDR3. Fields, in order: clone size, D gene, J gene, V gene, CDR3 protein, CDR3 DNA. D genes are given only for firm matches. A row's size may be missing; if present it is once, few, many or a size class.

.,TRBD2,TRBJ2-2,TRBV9,CASSYRSSGNTGELFF,TGTGCCAGCAGTTACCGGTCTAGCGGTAACACCGGGGAGCTGTTTTTT
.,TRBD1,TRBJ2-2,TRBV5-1,CASSSPAGQGDTGELFF,TGCGCCAGCAGCTCACCGGCGGGACAGGGAGACACCGGGGAGCTGTTTTTT
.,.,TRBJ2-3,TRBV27,CASSLSRPGPDTQYF,TGTGCCAGCAGTTTATCGAGACCGGGACCAGATACGCAGTATTTT
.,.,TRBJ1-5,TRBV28,CASSLPRANQPQHF,TGTGCCAGCAGTTTACCCAGGGCCAATCAGCCCCAGCATTTT
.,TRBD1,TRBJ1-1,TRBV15,CATSSDGGTGEAFF,TGTGCCACCAGCAGTGATGGTGGGACAGGGGAAGCTTTCTTT
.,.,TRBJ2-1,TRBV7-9,CASSFPGAGLEQFF,TGTGCCAGCAGCTTTCCGGGGGCGGGACTAGAGCAGTTCTTC
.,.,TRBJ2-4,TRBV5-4,CASSPGGAKNIQYF,TGTGCCAGCAGCCCCGGGGGAGCCAAAAACATTCAGTACTTC
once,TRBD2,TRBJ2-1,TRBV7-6,CASSLELAGGQEQFF,TGTGCCAGCAGCTTAGAGCTAGCGGGAGGGCAGGAGCAGTTCTTC
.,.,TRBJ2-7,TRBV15,CATSRERVGYEQYF,TGTGCCACCAGCAGAGAAAGGGTTGGGTACGAGCAGTACTTC
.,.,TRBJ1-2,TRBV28,CASSAYSLGNIQDRFNYGYTF,TGTGCCAGCAGCGCTTACAGTTTGGGGAATATTCAGGACCGGTTTAACTATGGCTACACCTTC
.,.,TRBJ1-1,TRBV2,CANPPLEGVNTEAFF,TGTGCCAACCCTCCCCTGGAGGGGGTGAACACTGAAGCTTTCTTT
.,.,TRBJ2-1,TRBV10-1,CASSEDGSSYNEQFF,TGCGCCAGCAGTGAGGACGGTAGCTCCTACAATGAGCAGTTCTTC
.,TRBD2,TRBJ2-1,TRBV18,CASSLGTSGTYNEQFF,TGTGCCAGCTCACTTGGGACTAGCGGGACCTACAATGAGCAGTTCTTC
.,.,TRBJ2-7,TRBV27,CASSLVGEEGYEQYF,TGTGCCAGCAGTTTGGTCGGGGAGGAGGGCTACGAGCAGTACTTC
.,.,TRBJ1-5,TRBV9,CASSVTGLSNQPQHF,TGTGCCAGCAGCGTCACAGGGTTGAGCAATCAGCCCCAGCATTTT
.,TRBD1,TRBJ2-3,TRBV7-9,CASSLDWQGAAGTDTQYF,TGTGCCAGCAGCTTAGATTGGCAGGGGGCAGCCGGCACAGATACGCAGTATTTT
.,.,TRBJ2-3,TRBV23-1,CASSRPSGCLFADTQYF,TGCGCCAGCAGTCGCCCCTCGGGGTGCTTATTTGCAGATACGCAGTATTTT
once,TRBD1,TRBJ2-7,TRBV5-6,CASSPITGQGDRYEQYF,TGTGCCAGCAGCCCTATAACCGGACAGGGGGACCGCTACGAGCAGTACTTC
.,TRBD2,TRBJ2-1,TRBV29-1,CSARSGRANNEQFF,TGCAGCGCCCGAAGCGGGAGGGCGAACAATGAGCAGTTCTTC
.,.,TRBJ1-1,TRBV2,CASSDPSAELNTEAFF,TGTGCCAGCAGTGACCCCTCGGCAGAATTGAACACTGAAGCTTTCTTT
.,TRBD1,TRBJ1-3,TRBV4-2,CASSQGTGSGNTIYF,TGTGCCAGCAGCCAAGGGACAGGGAGTGGAAACACCATATATTTT
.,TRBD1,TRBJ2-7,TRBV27,CASTKITPQGASYEQYF,TGTGCCAGCACAAAGATCACCCCACAGGGGGCGTCCTACGAGCAGTACTTC
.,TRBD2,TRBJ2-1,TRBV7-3,CASSLLAGAYNEQFF,TGTGCCAGCAGCTTGCTAGCGGGAGCATACAATGAGCAGTTCTTC
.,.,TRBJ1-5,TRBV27,CASSLSPGLNQPQHF,TGTGCCAGCAGTTTATCCCCCGGGCTCAATCAGCCCCAGCATTTT
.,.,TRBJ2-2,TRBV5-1,CASSWVWEANTGELFF,TGCGCCAGCAGCTGGGTATGGGAGGCGAACACCGGGGAGCTGTTTTTT
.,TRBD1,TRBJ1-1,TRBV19,CASSVRDRGTEAFF,TGTGCCAGTAGTGTCCGGGACAGGGGGACTGAAGCTTTCTTT
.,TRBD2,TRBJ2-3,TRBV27,CASSLYLAGDITDTQYF,TGTGCCAGCAGTTTATATCTAGCGGGAGACATAACAGATACGCAGTATTTT
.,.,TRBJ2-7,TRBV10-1,CASSDSASSYEQYF,TGCGCCAGCAGTGACTCTGCCAGCTCCTACGAGCAGTACTTC
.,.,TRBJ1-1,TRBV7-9,CASSLGAGVNTEAFF,TGTGCCAGCAGCTTAGGGGCGGGAGTGAACACTGAAGCTTTCTTT
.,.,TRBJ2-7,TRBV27,CASSPPGSYEQYF,TGTGCCAGCAGCCCCCCCGGCTCCTACGAGCAGTACTTC
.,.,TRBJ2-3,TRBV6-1,CASSEVPPSTDTQYF,TGTGCCAGCAGTGAAGTACCGCCGAGCACAGATACGCAGTATTTT
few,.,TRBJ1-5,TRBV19,CASSIAQIPNQPQHF,TGTGCCAGTAGTATCGCTCAGATACCAAATCAGCCCCAGCATTTT
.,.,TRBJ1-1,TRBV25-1,CASSESRVRTEAFF,TGTGCCAGCAGTGAATCTAGGGTCAGGACTGAAGCTTTCTTT
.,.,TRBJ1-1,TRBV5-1,CASSQGQSMNTEAFF,TGCGCCAGCAGCCAAGGACAGTCCATGAACACTGAAGCTTTCTTT
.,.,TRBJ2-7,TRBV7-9,CASSSNRGWKNNYEQYF,TGTGCCAGCAGCTCGAATAGGGGGTGGAAGAACAACTACGAGCAGTACTTC
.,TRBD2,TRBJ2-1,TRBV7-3,CASSTPGTSIDEQFF,TGTGCCAGCAGCACTCCCGGGACTAGCATCGATGAGCAGTTCTTC
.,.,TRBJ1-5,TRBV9,CASSVGSASQPQHF,TGTGCCAGCAGCGTGGGTTCGGCAAGCCAGCCCCAGCATTTT
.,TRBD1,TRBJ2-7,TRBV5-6,CASSFNRGPYEQYF,TGTGCCAGCAGCTTCAACAGGGGACCCTACGAGCAGTACTTC
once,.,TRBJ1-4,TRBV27,CASTFGGANEKLFF,TGTGCCAGCACCTTTGGCGGGGCGAATGAAAAACTGTTTTTT
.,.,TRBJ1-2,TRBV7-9,CASSLWTAENYGYTF,TGTGCCAGCAGCCTTTGGACAGCCGAGAACTATGGCTACACCTTC
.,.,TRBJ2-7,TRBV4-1,CASSLALGLGYEQYF,TGCGCCAGCAGCCTGGCCCTGGGGTTAGGGTACGAGCAGTACTTC
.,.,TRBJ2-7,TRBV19,CASSDVTYEQYF,TGTGCCAGTAGTGACGTAACCTACGAGCAGTACTTC
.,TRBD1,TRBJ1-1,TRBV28,CASSLIPGQGGRAFF,TGTGCCAGCAGTTTAATCCCCGGGCAGGGGGGTAGAGCTTTCTTT
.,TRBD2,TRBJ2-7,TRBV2,CASLSRLAGWYEQYF,TGTGCCAGCCTTAGTCGGCTAGCGGGGTGGTACGAGCAGTACTTC
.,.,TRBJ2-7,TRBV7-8,CASSPDRSIYEQYF,TGTGCCAGCAGCCCAGACAGGTCCATCTACGAGCAGTACTTC
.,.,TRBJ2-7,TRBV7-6,CASSSSGTGTYEQYF,TGTGCCAGCAGCTCCAGCGGGACAGGCACCTACGAGCAGTACTTC
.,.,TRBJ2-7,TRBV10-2,CASSEGAAEQYF,TGCGCCAGCAGTGAGGGGGCGGCCGAGCAGTACTTC
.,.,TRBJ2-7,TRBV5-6,CASSLGGLGRSYEQYF,TGTGCCAGCAGCTTGGGAGGTTTGGGGCGCTCCTACGAGCAGTACTTC
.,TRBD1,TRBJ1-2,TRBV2,CASSENRQGMNGYTF,TGTGCCAGCAGTGAAAATCGACAGGGGATGAATGGCTACACCTTC
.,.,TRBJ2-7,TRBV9,CASSVGAGNHEQYF,TGTGCCAGCAGCGTAGGGGCAGGGAACCACGAGCAGTACTTC
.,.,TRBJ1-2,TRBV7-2,CASSPDRNYGYTF,TGTGCCAGCAGCCCGGACAGAAACTATGGCTACACCTTC
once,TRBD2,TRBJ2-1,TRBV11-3,CASSPRSGLEYNEQFF,TGTGCCAGCAGCCCCCGCTCGGGACTAGAGTACAATGAGCAGTTCTTC
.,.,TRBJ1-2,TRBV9,CASSVFGGGYGYTF,TGTGCCAGCAGCGTATTCGGGGGTGGCTATGGCTACACCTTC
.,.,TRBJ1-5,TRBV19,CASRDSLNQPQHF,TGTGCCAGTAGGGACAGTCTAAATCAGCCCCAGCATTTT
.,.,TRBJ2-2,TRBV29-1,CSVESRDMQNTGELFF,TGCAGCGTTGAGAGCAGGGATATGCAGAACACCGGGGAGCTGTTTTTT
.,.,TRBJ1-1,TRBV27,CASSIRAGTEAFF,TGTGCCAGCAGTATTCGGGCTGGCACTGAAGCTTTCTTT
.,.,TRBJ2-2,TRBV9,CASSAEGTGELFF,TGTGCCAGCAGCGCAGAGGGGACCGGGGAGCTGTTTTTT
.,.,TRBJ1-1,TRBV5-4,CASSPGGWAMNTEAFF,TGTGCCAGCAGCCCCGGGGGCTGGGCAATGAACACTGAAGCTTTCTTT